This TCR beta chain was sequenced for a study of control samples from healthy donors and cancer patients. Clones were read by immunoSEQ multiplex PCR, and TCRdb kept only the in-frame ones, dropping some. The table shows 100,000 or so clones, with around 80% occurring only once. Trimming took 5 bases from V and 5 from J; bases not matched to a gene: 8. Germline V gene data show CDR1 as SGHNT and CDR2 as YENEEA. CDR3 length: 15 residues. Sequencing input: blood. The chain carries TRBV11-3 and TRBJ2-5; 10 bases align to TRBD2. The receptor's source is a woman under 40 in good health. The CDR3 loop reads CASSPCTSGVETQYF. CDR3 coding DNA: TGTGCCAGCAGCCCGTGTACTAGCGGGGTGGAGACCCAGTACTTC.